The 22 T cell receptor beta chains listed next were all sequenced from one sample in a study of blood T cells in healthy people across ages. Alongside a J-beta primer mix, a sample-barcoded 5' primer served in a second PCR lasting about 6 to 11 cycles. TCRdb reanalysed the 5' RACE reads using MiXCR and keeps one entry per CDR3 protein. Among fewer than 2 million distinct CDR3 sequences, 30% to 40% were seen once, and the ten largest hold 23%. Material: blood. The source of these receptors is a human donor in good health.

The chain employs TRBV10-3 and TRBJ2-1; D perhaps matches TRBD2 (7 bases). Germline CDR1 ENHRY, CDR2 SYGVKD. The CDR3 consists of 11 residues. The V end was cut by 7 bases, the J end by 8 bases, with 9 bases between. Written as DNA, the CDR3 is TGTGCCATCAAGGGGGGGGATGAGCAGTTCTTC. This translates into CAIKGGDEQFF.

The chain joins TRBV9 to TRBJ2-1; D is possibly TRBD2 (6 bases). The germline gives CDR1 SGDLS, CDR2 YYNGEE. The CDR3 totals 19 residues. V was pared by 0 bases and J by 7 bases, with 26 bases between. This chain's CDR3 is CASSVAPGLPSPGINEQFF. The CDR3, as DNA: TGTGCCAGCAGCGTAGCCCCCGGACTACCGTCCCCCGGAATAAATGAGCAGTTCTTC. Full variable domain (missing parts from reference TRBV9 and TRBJ2-1): DSGVTQTPKHLITATGQRVTLRCSPRSGDLSVYWYQQSLDQGLQFLIQYYNGEERAKGNILERFSAQQFPDLHSELNLSSLELGDSALYFCASSVAPGLPSPGINEQFFGPGTRLTVL.

This clonotype was picked up a small number of times. This chain uses TRBV20-1 with TRBJ2-3; 9 bases agree with TRBD2. The length of the CDR3 is 18 residues. The germline gives CDR1 DFQATT, CDR2 SNEGSKA (reference sequence). Trimming removed 1 base from V and 0 bases from J; junction bases left unmatched: 11. In DNA, the CDR3 is TGCAGTGCTAGAGGCCTTAGCGGGGGATTAACTAGCACAGATACGCAGTATTTT. It codes for CSARGLSGGLTSTDTQYF.

The chain carries TRBV20-1 and TRBJ2-7; 15 bases agree with TRBD2. In germline, CDR1 is DFQATT, CDR2 SNEGSKA (reference sequence). The CDR3 sequence is 20 residues long. The trim removed 1 base at V and 3 bases at J, leaving 16 bases unmatched. The CDR3 is CSARGRGTSGGSIPFYEQYF. CDR3 DNA: TGCAGTGCTAGAGGGAGGGGGACTAGCGGGGGGTCTATACCTTTCTACGAGCAGTACTTC.

This clonotype was recorded a few times. The chain uses TRBV12-3 or TRBV12-4 and TRBJ2-3; tentatively, D is TRBD1 or TRBD2 (6 bases each). Trimming took off 3 bases at V and 2 bases at J, with 15 bases between the two ends. The CDR3 extends over 16 amino acids. The CDR3 loop is CASSFDQGRSTDTQYF. The CDR3 nucleotides are TGTGCCAGCAGTTTCGATCAGGGGAGGTCCACAGATACGCAGTATTTT.

In DNA form, the CDR3 reads TGTGCCAGCAGTCTTACGTCCTACACTGAAGCTTTCTTT. This translates into CASSLTSYTEAFF. This chain connects TRBV12-3 or TRBV12-4 to TRBJ1-1, with no clear D. The V and J ends lost 5 bases and 3 bases respectively, with 10 bases between them. This CDR3 contains 13 residues.

This clonotype was seen more than once but under ten times. The chain combines TRBV5-1 with TRBJ2-7; D is undetermined. The J call may be faulty, since TRBJ2-5 better matches the DNA end. This CDR3 comprises 15 residues. Looked up from germline, CDR1 is SGHRS and CDR2 is YFSETQ. This CDR3 reads CASSLLGREGKTQYF. CDR3 sequence (DNA): TGCGCCAGCAGCTTGCTCGGTAGGGAAGGGAAGACCCAGTACTTC.

This clonotype showed up just a few times. V and J are TRBV7-9 and TRBJ1-4; 7 bases align to TRBD1. The CDR3 runs to 16 residues. V shed 8 bases and J 5 bases; nucleotides not matched to a gene: 14. Germline V gene sequence: CDR1 SEHNR, CDR2 FQNEAQ (reference sequence). The CDR3 is CASQGGMGRLNEKLFF. DNA for the CDR3: TGTGCCAGCCAGGGGGGGATGGGCCGGCTAAATGAAAAACTGTTTTTT.

The V call is TRBV9, the J call TRBJ2-7; unclear D gene. This CDR3 has 14 residues. Germline values: CDR1 SGDLS, CDR2 YYNGEE. Trimming removed 4 bases from V and 4 bases from J, with 15 bases in between. The DNA of the CDR3 is TGTGCCAGCAGCCCGTCCCCATCCCTGTACGAGCAGTACTTC. Translated: CASSPSPSLYEQYF.

This clonotype occurred once. The chain couples TRBV6-5 to TRBJ1-5, with 9 positions matching TRBD1. After removal of 4 bases from V and 5 bases from J, the junction contained 12 bases not matched to a gene. CDR1 and CDR2 (germline): MNHEY, SVGAGI. The CDR3 contains 17 residues. CDR3 coding DNA: TGTGCCAGCAGTTCTTCCGGGACAGGGTGGAGGGATCAGCCCCAGCATTTT. Protein product: CASSSSGTGWRDQPQHF.

V gene TRBV7-9 combines with J gene TRBJ1-4; D not certain. Trimming cost V 6 bases and J 0 bases, with 11 bases left between them. The CDR3 consists of 15 residues. Per the germline V gene, CDR1 is SEHNR and CDR2 is FQNEAQ (reference sequence). The CDR3 coding sequence is TGTGCCAGCAGTTCGAGGGCTACAACTAATGAAAAACTGTTTTTT. Translated, it gives CASSSRATTNEKLFF.

The V call is TRBV10-3, the J call TRBJ2-5; the D gene is possibly TRBD2 (5 bases). Germline lookup yields CDR1 ENHRY and CDR2 SYGVKD. V shed 8 bases and J shed 2 bases, with 21 bases lying between them. The length of the CDR3 is 16 residues. The CDR3 here is CAISPTGKALQETQYF. The CDR3 DNA is TGTGCCATCTCGCCCACGGGGAAAGCATTACAAGAGACCCAGTACTTC.

The chain is built from TRBV10-3 and TRBJ2-1, with D perhaps given as TRBD1 or TRBD2 (5 bases each). The CDR3 covers 17 residues. Trimming took 0 bases from V and 4 from J, leaving 16 bases between them. Germline lookup yields CDR1 ENHRY and CDR2 SYGVKD. CDR3 protein: CAISESWQGEGYNEQFF. In DNA, the CDR3 is TGTGCCATCAGTGAGTCCTGGCAGGGAGAAGGGTACAATGAGCAGTTCTTC.

This clonotype appeared a few times. The genes are TRBV4-1 and TRBJ2-5; D not resolved. Germline-derived CDR1 and CDR2 are MGHRA and YSYEKL. CDR3 length: 14 residues. Trimming pared 1 base from V and 2 bases from J, leaving 8 bases between. The CDR3 loop is CASSQVYGQETQYF. CDR3 DNA sequence: TGCGCCAGCAGCCAAGTTTATGGACAAGAGACCCAGTACTTC.

The chain carries TRBV30 and TRBJ1-1; no reliable D call. Germline V lookup: CDR1 GTSNPN, CDR2 SVGIG (reference sequence). The germline V and J ends were trimmed by 3 bases and 3 bases, with 5 bases remaining between them. This CDR3 has 11 residues. The CDR3 sequence: CAWRVYTEAFF. The CDR3 nucleotides read TGTGCCTGGAGGGTGTACACTGAAGCTTTCTTT. The full variable domain, its missing parts supplied by reference TRBV30 and TRBJ1-1, is SQTIHQWPATLVQPVGSPLSLECTVEGTSNPNLYWYRQAAGRGLQLLFYSVGIGQISSEVPQNLSASRPQDRQFILSSKKLLLSDSGFYLCAWRVYTEAFFGQGTRLTVV.

This clonotype has a handful of counts. V and J are TRBV7-9 and TRBJ2-3; D might be TRBD1 (5 bases). Germline lookup yields CDR1 SEHNR and CDR2 FQNEAQ (reference sequence). Deletions cut 5 bases from V and 5 bases from J, with 8 bases between. The CDR3 has 12 amino acids. The CDR3 region has the DNA TGTGCCAGCAGCACTCAGGGAGATACGCAGTATTTT. Translation gives CASSTQGDTQYF.

V and J are TRBV19 and TRBJ1-2; maybe TRBD1 (5 bases). This CDR3 is 12 amino acids long. Looked up from germline, CDR1 is LNHDA and CDR2 is SQIVND (reference sequence). V dropped 9 bases and J dropped 2 bases, with 10 bases sitting between them. CDR3 sequence: CASGHSNYGYTF. The CDR3 nucleotides are TGTGCCAGCGGACATTCGAACTATGGCTACACCTTC. The full variable domain, in which reference TRBV19 and TRBJ1-2 provide the parts outside the CDR3, is DGGITQSPKYLFRKEGQNVTLSCEQNLNHDAMYWYRQDPGQGLRLIYYSQIVNDFQKGDIAEGYSVSREKKESFPLTVTSAQKNPTAFYLCASGHSNYGYTFGSGTRLTVV.

This clonotype was recorded at least ten times. This CDR3 is CATSRDTEASEKLFF. In DNA form, the CDR3 reads TGTGCCACCAGCAGAGATACGGAGGCATCGGAAAAACTGTTTTTT. The chain recombines TRBV15 with TRBJ1-4; D is unresolved. This CDR3 contains 15 residues. CDR1 is LNHNV and CDR2 is YYDKDF in the germline V gene (reference sequence). Deletions cut 0 bases from V and 8 bases from J, with 13 bases between.

This clonotype has only a few counts. The chain is built from TRBV10-3 and TRBJ2-5; D is possibly TRBD2 (5 bases). This CDR3 has 13 residues. In germline, CDR1 is ENHRY, CDR2 SYGVKD. Deletions cut 3 bases from V and 4 bases from J, with 9 bases between. CDR3 amino acids: CAISEVEGETQYF. The CDR3 DNA is TGTGCCATCAGTGAAGTCGAGGGAGAGACCCAGTACTTC.

V and J are TRBV7-6 and TRBJ2-5, with 7 bases fitting TRBD1. The germline gives CDR1 SGHVS, CDR2 FNYEAQ. This CDR3 has 17 amino acids. After removal of 4 bases from V and 11 bases from J, the junction contained 22 bases not matched to a gene. DNA for the CDR3: TGTGCCAGCAGCTCCGATTCCGGGACAGCTTTCCGAGGGGAGCAGTACTTC. It yields the protein CASSSDSGTAFRGEQYF.

The chain links TRBV7-2 to TRBJ1-5; maybe TRBD1 (5 bases). Trimming took off 0 bases at V and 7 bases at J, with 13 bases between the two ends. This CDR3 has 15 amino acids. CDR1 and CDR2 from the germline V gene are SGHTA and FQGNSA. This chain's CDR3 is CASSLALGGRQPQHF. The CDR3 DNA is TGTGCCAGCAGCTTAGCGCTGGGGGGTAGGCAGCCCCAGCATTTT.

This rearrangement joins TRBV5-1 to TRBJ1-1, with 9 nucleotides matching TRBD1. The CDR3 runs 15 residues. The germline gives CDR1 SGHRS, CDR2 YFSETQ. V shed 0 bases and J 7 bases; nucleotides not matched to a gene: 7. CDR3: CASSLVQGAPGEAFF. CDR3 nucleotide sequence: TGCGCCAGCAGCTTGGTACAGGGGGCCCCGGGTGAAGCTTTCTTT.